This T cell receptor beta chain emerged from a study of T-cell memory formation after mild COVID-19. This clonotype was recorded at least ten times. Trimming took 0 bases from V and 6 from J, leaving 13 bases between them. Per the germline V gene, CDR1 is SGHRS and CDR2 is YFSETQ. There are 16 residues in the CDR3. Each CDR3 protein is one row after TCRdb ran MiXCR on the 5' RACE reads. The sample has a few hundred thousand distinct CDR3 sequences, more than 20% seen once. What was sequenced was PBMCs or a T cell subset sorted from them (not recorded which). The origin of this receptor is a man aged 18 to 29 who had mild COVID-19 (a few samples of this study predate the infection). Cell type and time point are not known. The J gene is TRBJ1-6, the V gene TRBV5-1; perhaps TRBD1 as D (5 bases). The CDR3 sequence: CASSLGLQELNSPLHF. The CDR3 DNA is TGCGCCAGCAGCTTGGGATTACAGGAACTTAATTCACCCCTCCACTTT.